This T cell receptor (beta chain) was obtained from a study of blood T cell repertoires in COVID-19. Study overall: Both acute and convalescent COVID-19 samples were obtained from the United States, Italy and Spain.

This CDR3 comprises 14 residues. The V and J ends lost 5 bases and 5 bases, in that order; junction bases with no gene match: 7. CDR1 and CDR2 (germline): MNHEY, SMNVEV (reference sequence). Seattle patient enrollment occurred during active infection, with longitudinal follow-up thereafter. As originally analysed: Amplification with reference gene primers provided the estimates of nucleated cell counts. The protocol was immunoSEQ multiplex PCR, while the TCRdb copy is restricted to in-frame clones and leaves out a portion. V and J calls and clone size are as listed in that table; D and trimming were resolved from the DNA. The sample lists 250,000 to 300,000 clones, 80% to 90% seen once, with approximately 10% in the top ten.

The rearrangement uses TRBV27 and TRBJ1-2; TRBD1 agrees at 8 bases. This TCR derives from a woman in her 70s with COVID-19, enrolled during active disease. The sequencing sample was made of peripheral blood. The CDR3 region has the DNA TGTGCCAGCAGTGCCCGACAGGGGAGGTATGGCTACACCTTC. This translates into CASSARQGRYGYTF.